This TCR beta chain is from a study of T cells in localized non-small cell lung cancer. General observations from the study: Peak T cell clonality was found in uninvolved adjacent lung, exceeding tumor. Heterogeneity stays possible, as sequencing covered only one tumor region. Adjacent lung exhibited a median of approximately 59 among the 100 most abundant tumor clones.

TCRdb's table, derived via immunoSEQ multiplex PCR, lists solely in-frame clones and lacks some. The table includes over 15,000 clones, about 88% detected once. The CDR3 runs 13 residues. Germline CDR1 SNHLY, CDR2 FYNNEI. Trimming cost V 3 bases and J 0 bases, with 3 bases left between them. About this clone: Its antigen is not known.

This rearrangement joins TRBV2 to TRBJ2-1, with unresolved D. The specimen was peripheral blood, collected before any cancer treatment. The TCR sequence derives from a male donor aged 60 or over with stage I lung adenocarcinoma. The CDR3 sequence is CASSDGSYNEQFF. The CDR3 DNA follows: TGTGCCAGCAGTGACGGCTCCTACAATGAGCAGTTCTTC.